This T cell receptor (beta chain) was retrieved from a study of blood T cell repertoires in COVID-19. Study context: Sources were T cells, B-cell-depleted T cells, or PBMCs; the material itself was cDNA or gDNA.

With 4 bases removed from V and 0 bases from J, the gap between germline ends came to 9 bases. Germline assignment: CDR1 SGHTA and CDR2 FQGNSA. The CDR3 spans 15 residues. TCRdb's copy holds only in-frame clones and misses some; the assay was immunoSEQ multiplex PCR. The repertoire has tens of thousands of clones, roughly 89% of them found once; the top ten carry approximately 15%. The rearrangement uses TRBV7-2 and TRBJ1-4; D might be TRBD1 (5 bases). Sequencing was carried out using peripheral blood. This clonotype originated in a man between 65 and 79 years old with active or convalescent COVID-19. CDR3 DNA sequence: TGTGCCAGCAGCTCGGACAAATCAACTAATGAAAAACTGTTTTTT. Translating it yields CASSSDKSTNEKLFF.